The T cell receptor (beta chain) under discussion was sequenced for a study of Ad26.COV2.S vaccination and SARS-CoV-2 variants. The wider study: Of the COV1001 trial arms, the Ad26.COV2.S arm included the donor. Recipients of Ad26.COV2.S got it intramuscularly, once or twice 56 days apart. General study points: Breadth measured for non-spike TCRs was similar across vaccine and placebo recipients. Measurements of TCR breadth and depth may have given underestimates of the total T cell responses.

Treatment reported: some 19 received Ad26.COV2.S at low or high dose, single or two shots; about 5 received placebo; per-sample allocation not given. The samples were gathered on day 63 after the first injection of vaccine or placebo. Trimming cost V 5 bases and J 5 bases; bases outside gene matches: 7. Looked up from germline, CDR1 is MNHEY and CDR2 is SMNVEV (reference sequence). There are 15 residues in the CDR3. Assay: immunoSEQ multiplex PCR; the TCRdb copy retains only in-frame clones and omits some. The sample carries roughly 400,000 clones, roughly 90% recorded once. Comment on this clone: Its antigen is still unknown.

The material sequenced was peripheral blood, taken in a trial of Ad26.COV2.S vaccine versus placebo. The clonotype was recovered from a person aged 18-60 years who received the Ad26.COV2.S COVID-19 vaccine or a placebo. The genes are TRBV27 and TRBJ2-2; 8 nucleotides align to TRBD1. In nucleotides, the CDR3 is TGTGCCAGCAGTCCGGGACAGGTGGCAACCGGGGAGCTGTTTTTT. Its translation: CASSPGQVATGELFF.